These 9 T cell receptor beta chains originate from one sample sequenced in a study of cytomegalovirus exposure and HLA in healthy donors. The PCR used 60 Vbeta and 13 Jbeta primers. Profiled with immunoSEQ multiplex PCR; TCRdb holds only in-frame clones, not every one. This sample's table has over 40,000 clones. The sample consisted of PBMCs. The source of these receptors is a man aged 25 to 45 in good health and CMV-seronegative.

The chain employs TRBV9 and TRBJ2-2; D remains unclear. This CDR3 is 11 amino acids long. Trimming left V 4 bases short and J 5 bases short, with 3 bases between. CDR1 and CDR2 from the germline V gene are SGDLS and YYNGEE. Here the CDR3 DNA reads TGTGCCAGCAGCACTACCGGGGAGCTGTTTTTT. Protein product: CASSTTGELFF.

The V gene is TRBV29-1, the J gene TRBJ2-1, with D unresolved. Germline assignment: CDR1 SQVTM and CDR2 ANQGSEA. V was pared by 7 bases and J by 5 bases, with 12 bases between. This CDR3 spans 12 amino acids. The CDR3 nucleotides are TGCAGCGGTTCGAGTTCCGACAATGAGCAGTTCTTC. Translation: CSGSSSDNEQFF.

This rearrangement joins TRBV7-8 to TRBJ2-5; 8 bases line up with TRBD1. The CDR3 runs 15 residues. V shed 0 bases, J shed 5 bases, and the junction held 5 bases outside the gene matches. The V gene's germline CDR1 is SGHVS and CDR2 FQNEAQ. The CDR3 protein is CASSLARTGIETQYF. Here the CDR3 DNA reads TGTGCCAGCAGCTTAGCTAGGACAGGGATTGAGACCCAGTACTTC.

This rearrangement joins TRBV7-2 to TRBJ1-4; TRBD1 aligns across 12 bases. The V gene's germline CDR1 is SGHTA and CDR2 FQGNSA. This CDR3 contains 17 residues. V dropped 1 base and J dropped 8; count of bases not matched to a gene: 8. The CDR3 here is CASSLVGTGGIREKLFF. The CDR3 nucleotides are TGTGCCAGCAGCTTAGTGGGGACAGGGGGCATAAGGGAAAAACTGTTTTTT.

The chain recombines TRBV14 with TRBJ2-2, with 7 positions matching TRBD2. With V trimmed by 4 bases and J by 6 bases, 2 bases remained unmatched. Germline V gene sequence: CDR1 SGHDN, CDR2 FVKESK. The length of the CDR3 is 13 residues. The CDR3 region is CASSPGLAGELFF. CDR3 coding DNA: TGTGCCAGCAGCCCCGGACTAGCCGGGGAGCTGTTTTTT.

The CDR3 bases are TGTGCTAGTGGTTTTCCTACGAGCAGGTTCCCAGATACGCAGTATTTT. Translation gives CASGFPTSRFPDTQYF. The genes are TRBV12-5 and TRBJ2-3, with D uncertain. The CDR3 has 16 residues. From germline, CDR1 is LGHNT and CDR2 FRNRAP. V lost 3 bases and J lost 4, with 17 bases in between.

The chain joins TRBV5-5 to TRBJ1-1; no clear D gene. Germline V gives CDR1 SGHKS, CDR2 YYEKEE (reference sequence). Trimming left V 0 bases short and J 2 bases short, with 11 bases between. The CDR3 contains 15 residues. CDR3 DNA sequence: TGTGCCAGCAGCTTGGGGCCCTCAGATAACACTGAAGCTTTCTTT. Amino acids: CASSLGPSDNTEAFF.

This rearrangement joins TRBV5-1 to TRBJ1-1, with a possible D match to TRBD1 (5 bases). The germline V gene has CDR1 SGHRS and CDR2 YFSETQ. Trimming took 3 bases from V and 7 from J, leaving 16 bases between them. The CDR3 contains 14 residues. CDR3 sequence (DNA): TGCGCCAGCAGCTCGGGGGAGCAGGGTAGTGAAGCTTTCTTT. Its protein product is CASSSGEQGSEAFF.

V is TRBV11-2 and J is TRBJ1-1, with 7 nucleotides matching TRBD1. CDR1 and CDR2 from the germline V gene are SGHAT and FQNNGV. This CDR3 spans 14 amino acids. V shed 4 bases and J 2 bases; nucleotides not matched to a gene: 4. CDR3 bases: TGTGCCAGCAGCTATTTAGGGGGCAACACTGAAGCTTTCTTT. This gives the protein CASSYLGGNTEAFF.